These T cell receptor beta chains were read from a single sample in a study of blood T cell repertoires in COVID-19. Sequenced by immunoSEQ multiplex PCR; TCRdb stores in-frame clones only, minus some. The sample has around 73,000 clones; under 90% are singletons. The specimen was peripheral blood. Receptors were obtained from a woman aged 60 to 75 with acute or convalescent COVID-19. Both conserved end residues are trimmed from each CDR3. Size is omitted from some rows. Given values are once, few, many or a class for expanded clones.

V gene: TRBV11-2; J gene: TRBJ1-6; clone size: .; CDR3 protein: ASSGQGATNSPLH
V gene: TRBV19; J gene: TRBJ1-2; clone size: .; CDR3 protein: ASSNRLDRGHGYT
V gene: TRBV14; J gene: TRBJ2-1; clone size: few; CDR3 protein: ASSQHRAGGPYNEQF
V gene: TRBV18; J gene: TRBJ1-3; clone size: .; CDR3 protein: ASSPQGGRFSGNTIY
V gene: TRBV4-1; J gene: TRBJ2-3; clone size: .; CDR3 protein: ASSQAESTGAGDTQY
V gene: TRBV15; J gene: TRBJ2-1; clone size: .; CDR3 protein: ATSRDSGWGSLYNEQF
V gene: TRBV7-8; J gene: TRBJ2-7; clone size: .; CDR3 protein: ASSPGGPVYEQY
V gene: TRBV7-9; J gene: TRBJ1-5; clone size: .; CDR3 protein: ASSADRGGQPQH
V gene: TRBV28; J gene: TRBJ2-7; clone size: .; CDR3 protein: ASRTRDTAGYEQY
V gene: TRBV27; J gene: TRBJ1-2; clone size: few; CDR3 protein: ASRGATGGYT
V gene: TRBV6-5; J gene: TRBJ2-2; clone size: .; CDR3 protein: ASMRSHTGELF
V gene: TRBV7-7; J gene: TRBJ1-3; clone size: once; CDR3 protein: ASSFILQGARNTIY
V gene: TRBV7-9; J gene: TRBJ1-2; clone size: .; CDR3 protein: ASSTRSIFDSLNYGYT
V gene: TRBV2; J gene: TRBJ2-7; clone size: .; CDR3 protein: ASSTTGVSYEQY
V gene: TRBV27; J gene: TRBJ1-5; clone size: .; CDR3 protein: ASSPDRNQPQH
V gene: TRBV29-1; J gene: TRBJ1-1; clone size: .; CDR3 protein: SAARGLRSTEAF
V gene: TRBV19; J gene: TRBJ1-2; clone size: .; CDR3 protein: ASSTDRGLRYGYT
V gene: TRBV21-1; J gene: TRBJ2-5; clone size: .; CDR3 protein: ASSNPPQGTETQY
V gene: TRBV6-6; J gene: TRBJ2-2; clone size: .; CDR3 protein: ASTLTAVTTGELF
V gene: TRBV28; J gene: TRBJ2-2; clone size: .; CDR3 protein: ASSLFSGELF
V gene: TRBV4-2; J gene: TRBJ1-3; clone size: .; CDR3 protein: ASSQDRGNTIY
V gene: TRBV28; J gene: TRBJ2-7; clone size: once; CDR3 protein: ASSDPARIYEQY
V gene: TRBV5-1; J gene: TRBJ2-2; clone size: .; CDR3 protein: ASSGTSGANTGELF
V gene: TRBV6-2/TRBV6-3; J gene: TRBJ1-1; clone size: .; CDR3 protein: ASSRPSGSLNTEAF
V gene: TRBV4-2; J gene: TRBJ2-7; clone size: .; CDR3 protein: ASSHAGYTPGTSGSRFYEQY